The next 21 T cell receptor beta chains were all read from a single sample in a study of T cell repertoires in cytomegalovirus infection. Their target antigens are unknown. TCRdb used MiXCR to reprocess the reads, holding one entry per CDR3 protein. Of approximately 770,000 distinct CDR3 sequences listed, about 27% are singletons. The specimen comprised cultured CD8+ T cells from PBMCs, sampled from culture after CMV antigen stimulation. The receptor set was obtained from a human donor in good health (CMV status not recorded). Some clones in this sample may be carry-over from other donors' samples.

This clonotype has just a few counts. The chain couples TRBV7-4 to TRBJ2-5, with 8 bases matching TRBD1. Germline CDR1 and CDR2: SGHVT and SQSDAQ. The CDR3 runs to 15 residues. V lost 4 bases, J lost 0 bases, and 4 bases stayed unmatched. This CDR3 is CASSSGTGYQETQYF. CDR3 nucleotides: TGTGCCAGCAGCTCCGGGACAGGTTACCAAGAGACCCAGTACTTC.

A few counts support this clonotype. This chain links TRBV29-1 with TRBJ2-4, with no clear D. The CDR3 totals 13 residues. The germline V gene encodes CDR1 SQVTM and CDR2 ANQGSEA. The V gene lost 6 bases and the J gene lost 4 bases, with 13 bases spanning the gap. The CDR3, as DNA: TGCAGCGTCCACAGTGGCAGAAAAAACATTCAGTACTTC. Its translation is CSVHSGRKNIQYF.

This clonotype was seen many times. The chain has TRBV7-6 and TRBJ1-2; the match to TRBD1 covers 12 bases. With 4 bases clipped from V and 8 bases from J, the junction kept 11 bases outside the gene matches. Looked up from germline, CDR1 is SGHVS and CDR2 is FNYEAQ. CDR3 length: 16 amino acids. For the CDR3, the DNA is TGTGCCAGCAGCTCCGTCCCGGGACAGGGGGCGGTCGGCTACACCTTC. Protein product: CASSSVPGQGAVGYTF.

The chain couples TRBV19 to TRBJ2-7; D uncertain. In germline, CDR1 is LNHDA, CDR2 SQIVND (reference sequence). The V end lost 0 bases, the J end lost 2 bases, and 8 bases lay between the germline ends. This CDR3 contains 14 residues. The CDR3 protein is CASSIDQNTYEQYF. The CDR3 DNA reads as TGTGCCAGTAGTATAGACCAGAATACCTACGAGCAGTACTTC.

The rearrangement joins TRBV27 to TRBJ2-4; a possible D gene is TRBD1 (6 bases). Germline V gives CDR1 MNHEY, CDR2 SMNVEV (reference sequence). The V end lost 5 bases, the J end lost 4 bases, and 9 bases lay between the germline ends. The CDR3 extends over 13 amino acids. For the CDR3, the DNA is TGTGCCAGCAGTCGGACAGTGAAAAACATTCAGTACTTC. Translated, it gives CASSRTVKNIQYF.

This clonotype was picked up a small number of times. The chain links TRBV2 to TRBJ1-1; unclear D gene. Germline V gene sequence: CDR1 SNHLY, CDR2 FYNNEI. V was trimmed by 6 bases and J by 4 bases, leaving 9 bases between them. The CDR3 contains 12 residues. Here the CDR3 reads CASREWATEAFF. CDR3 nucleotide sequence: TGTGCCAGCAGGGAGTGGGCCACTGAAGCTTTCTTT.

V usage is TRBV3-1 and J usage is TRBJ2-2; 7 nucleotides agree with TRBD1. Germline V CDR1 and CDR2: LGHDT, YNNKEL (reference sequence). Losses at the gene ends were 5 bases for V and 7 bases for J; bases not matched to a gene: 10. The CDR3 totals 15 residues. CDR3 bases: TGTGCCAGCAGCGGCGACAGGGTGCCCTACGGGGAGCTGTTTTTT. Its protein is CASSGDRVPYGELFF.

The genes are TRBV11-2 and TRBJ1-1; TRBD1 is a possible D gene (6 bases). This CDR3 region has 14 residues. Trimming removed 2 bases from V and 4 bases from J, with 11 bases in between. Germline V CDR1 and CDR2: SGHAT, FQNNGV. This CDR3 reads CASSLTGAPTEAFF. In DNA, the CDR3 is TGTGCCAGCAGCTTAACGGGGGCGCCCACTGAAGCTTTCTTT. The variable domain in full, with the rest retrieved from reference TRBV11-2 and TRBJ1-1, is EAGVAQSPRYKIIEKRQSVAFWCNPISGHATLYWYQQILGQGPKLLIQFQNNGVVDDSQLPKDRFSAERLKGVDSTLKIQPAKLEDSAVYLCASSLTGAPTEAFFGQGTRLTVV.

Only a few counts were recorded for this clonotype. The chain combines TRBV12-3 or TRBV12-4 with TRBJ1-1; no clear D. V lost 7 bases, J lost 3 bases, and 9 bases lay in between. The CDR3 covers 12 residues. The CDR3 coding sequence is TGTGCCAGCACCCCCGATGACACTGAAGCTTTCTTT. It translates to CASTPDDTEAFF.

This clonotype was observed a handful of times. The chain employs TRBV19 and TRBJ1-5; D perhaps matches TRBD1 (6 bases). The V and J ends lost 4 bases and 2 bases respectively, with 15 bases between them. The germline V gene encodes CDR1 LNHDA and CDR2 SQIVND (reference sequence). This CDR3 is built from 16 residues. The CDR3 here is CASSTRGGGGNQPQHF. The CDR3, as DNA: TGTGCCAGTAGTACCCGGGGGGGGGGCGGCAATCAGCCCCAGCATTTT.

The chain joins TRBV6-2 or TRBV6-3 to TRBJ2-1, with D possibly being TRBD1 (6 bases). The germline V gene encodes CDR1 MNHEY and CDR2 SVGEGT. V was clipped by 2 bases and J by 1 base, with 24 bases between them. CDR3 length equals 20 residues. Written as DNA, the CDR3 is TGTGCCAGCAGTTACCCCCCGGGGTGGACAGAACCCAGTTCCTACAATGAGCAGTTCTTC. It codes for CASSYPPGWTEPSSYNEQFF.

There are many counts of this clonotype. The genes are TRBV12-3 or TRBV12-4 and TRBJ1-5, with D unclear. The V and J ends lost 1 base and 4 bases respectively, with 8 bases between them. The CDR3 totals 14 residues. The CDR3 sequence: CASSLDDLNQPQHF. The CDR3 DNA sequence: TGTGCCAGCAGTTTAGATGACCTGAATCAGCCCCAGCATTTT.

The V gene is TRBV7-9, the J gene TRBJ2-2, with D possibly TRBD2 on 7 matching bases. The germline CDR1 and CDR2 sequences are SEHNR and FQNEAQ (reference sequence). V shed 8 bases and J shed 4 bases, with 20 bases lying between them. CDR3 length: 16 amino acids. The CDR3 sequence is CASSEGGGPGTGELFF. The DNA for the CDR3 is TGTGCCAGCTCCGAAGGGGGGGGCCCGGGCACCGGGGAGCTGTTTTTT.

This clonotype was seen ten or more times. The chain has TRBV4-3 and TRBJ1-6, with TRBD1 matching 7 bases. The V gene end was trimmed by 0 bases and the J gene end by 14 bases; junction bases not matched to a gene: 22. Germline V gene sequence: CDR1 LGHNA, CDR2 YSLEER. The CDR3 loop spans 19 amino acids. The CDR3 coding sequence is TGCGCCAGCAGCCAAGATGGTCGTACGGGGACAGCTTATTCAAGTTCCCTCCACTTT. It specifies CASSQDGRTGTAYSSSLHF.

The chain has TRBV6-1 and TRBJ1-2; tentative D call: TRBD1 (5 bases). CDR3 length equals 15 residues. Germline CDR1 and CDR2: MNHNS and SASEGT. V was clipped by 0 bases and J by 3 bases, with 11 bases between them. The CDR3 loop is CASSEARGGYYGYTF. The CDR3 region has the DNA TGTGCCAGCAGTGAAGCGCGGGGCGGATACTATGGCTACACCTTC.

The chain combines TRBV19 with TRBJ1-2; no clear D gene. There are 11 residues in the CDR3. V lost 1 base and J lost 8, with 5 bases in between. Germline V gives CDR1 LNHDA, CDR2 SQIVND (reference sequence). The CDR3 DNA reads TGTGCCAGTAGTATAGTCGGCGGCTACACCTTC. Translation: CASSIVGGYTF.

This clonotype occurred once. CDR3 bases: TGTGCCAGCAGTTACAGGGGAGGATTGGAGCAGTACTTC. The encoded protein is CASSYRGGLEQYF. This rearrangement joins TRBV6-8 to TRBJ2-7; a weak D match, TRBD2 (6 bases). V gave up 2 bases and J gave up 7 bases, with 12 bases separating them. The CDR3 has 13 amino acids. Per germline, CDR1 MNHGY and CDR2 SAAAGT.

This rearrangement joins TRBV19 to TRBJ2-1, with a possible D match to TRBD1 (7 bases). The germline V and J ends were trimmed by 6 bases and 0 bases, with 12 bases remaining between them. Germline V gives CDR1 LNHDA, CDR2 SQIVND (reference sequence). The CDR3 sequence is 15 residues long. CDR3 sequence reads: CASSSEGASYNEQFF. The CDR3 nucleotides read TGTGCCAGTAGCTCGGAGGGGGCCTCCTACAATGAGCAGTTCTTC.

This chain joins TRBV7-6 and TRBJ2-1; TRBD1 aligns across 9 bases. This CDR3 has 17 residues. V trimming: 2 bases; J trimming: 6 bases; junction bases outside the gene matches: 11. Germline V gene lookup returns CDR1 SGHVS and CDR2 FNYEAQ. CDR3 protein: CASSLRFGDRARNEQFF. The CDR3 region has the DNA TGTGCCAGCAGCTTAAGGTTCGGGGACAGGGCTCGCAATGAGCAGTTCTTC. Full variable domain (outside the CDR3, taken from reference TRBV7-6 and TRBJ2-1): GAGVSQSPRYKVTKRGQDVALRCDPISGHVSLYWYRQALGQGPEFLTYFNYEAQQDKSGLPNDRFSAERPEGSISTLTIQRTEQRDSAMYRCASSLRFGDRARNEQFFGPGTRLTVL.

This clonotype appeared once. The genes are TRBV27 and TRBJ2-1; 15 nucleotides match TRBD2. V lost 5 bases and J lost 5; bases outside the gene matches: 13. CDR3 length: 19 residues. Germline CDR1 reads MNHEY; CDR2 reads SMNVEV (reference sequence). CDR3: CASSPGLAGGPGVNNEQFF. CDR3 nucleotides: TGTGCCAGCAGTCCCGGACTAGCGGGGGGGCCAGGGGTCAACAATGAGCAGTTCTTC.

This clonotype was counted only a few times. CDR3 DNA: TGTGCCAGCAGTCAACCGGGACAGGGGTTTTTCTATGGCTACACCTTC. Amino acids: CASSQPGQGFFYGYTF. The chain joins TRBV12-3 or TRBV12-4 to TRBJ1-2; 10 nucleotides align to TRBD1. The junction had 10 bases not matched to a gene; V was cut back by 5 bases and J by 4 bases. CDR3 length: 16 amino acids.